The 23 T cell receptor beta chains below were found in one sample sequenced in a study of cytomegalovirus exposure and HLA in healthy donors. The study ran its PCR with 60 Vbeta and 13 Jbeta primers. This table comes from immunoSEQ multiplex PCR, and its TCRdb copy is limited to in-frame clones, with some not included. The sample lists more than 100,000 clones; around 75% were seen once. The sample taken for sequencing was PBMCs. The receptors stem from a man aged 25 to 40 in good health and CMV-seronegative.

This clone was detected once. The rearrangement joins TRBV29-1 to TRBJ1-4, with D unresolved. Germline V gene lookup returns CDR1 SQVTM and CDR2 ANQGSEA. V dropped 6 bases and J dropped 0 bases, with 8 bases sitting between them. This CDR3 contains 13 residues. CDR3 residues: CSVTSATNEKLFF. CDR3 coding DNA: TGCAGCGTAACCTCGGCAACTAATGAAAAACTGTTTTTT.

DNA for the CDR3: TGTGCCAGCAGGTCCGGGACACCGTTCTATGGCTACACCTTC. Amino acids: CASRSGTPFYGYTF. V and J are TRBV5-6 and TRBJ1-2, with D possibly TRBD1 on 6 matching bases. Trimming removed 5 bases at V and 4 bases at J, with 15 bases between. CDR1 is SGHDT, CDR2 YYEEEE, per germline. The CDR3 runs to 14 residues. The variable domain in full, completed from reference TRBV5-6 and TRBJ1-2, reads DAGVTQSPTHLIKTRGQQVTLRCSPKSGHDTVSWYQQALGQGPQFIFQYYEEEERQRGNFPDRFSGHQFPNYSSELNVNALLLGDSALYLCASRSGTPFYGYTFGSGTRLTVV.

This sequence joins TRBV28 and TRBJ1-2; D is uncertain. The V gene lost 4 bases and the J gene lost 8 bases, with 23 bases spanning the gap. The CDR3 is 16 amino acids. CDR1 is MDHEN and CDR2 is SYDVKM in the germline V gene. The CDR3 DNA is TGTGCCAGCAGTTACCCCGAAGTCGCGGGGATACGGGGCTACACCTTC. Translation gives CASSYPEVAGIRGYTF.

The chain combines TRBV11-2 with TRBJ2-3, with D perhaps TRBD1 (5 bases). The CDR3 totals 16 residues. V lost 4 bases, J lost 0 bases, and 14 bases lay in between. Germline-derived CDR1 and CDR2 are SGHAT and FQNNGV. The CDR3 region has the DNA TGTGCCAGCAGCTCTTGGCAGGGCCGTAGCACAGATACGCAGTATTTT. Residues: CASSSWQGRSTDTQYF.

By sample fraction, this clone is medium-sized. The chain recombines TRBV4-2 with TRBJ2-3; 11 positions agree with TRBD2. The trim removed 1 base at V and 2 bases at J, leaving 5 bases unmatched. The CDR3 sequence is 17 residues long. The germline gives CDR1 LGHNA, CDR2 YNFKEQ. The CDR3 DNA sequence: TGTGCCAGCAGCCAAGTCCTAGCGGGGGGCCCCACAGATACGCAGTATTTT. Its protein product is CASSQVLAGGPTDTQYF.

This CDR3 reads CASSLRGGEISQYF. DNA for the CDR3: TGTGCCAGCAGCCTGAGGGGAGGGGAAATCAGTCAGTACTTC. V is TRBV5-6 and J is TRBJ2-4, with 7 bases aligning to TRBD2. Unmatched junction bases numbered 13, after V lost 4 bases and J lost 12 bases. CDR1 and CDR2 from the germline V gene are SGHDT and YYEEEE. The CDR3 runs to 14 residues.

V and J are TRBV15 and TRBJ1-1; D is ambiguous. Per germline, CDR1 LNHNV and CDR2 YYDKDF (reference sequence). The CDR3 extends over 12 amino acids. V gave up 8 bases and J gave up 1 base, with 8 bases separating them. CDR3 in DNA: TGTGCCACCTCTCCAGGGAACACTGAAGCTTTCTTT. Its translation: CATSPGNTEAFF.

Note on this clone: The same CDR3 is also encoded by other DNA sequences in this sample. The chain joins TRBV29-1 to TRBJ2-3; perhaps TRBD2 as D (5 bases). Germline assignment: CDR1 SQVTM and CDR2 ANQGSEA. The V and J ends lost 3 bases and 3 bases respectively, with 7 bases between them. The CDR3 consists of 12 residues. Written as DNA, the CDR3 is TGCAGCGTTGACTCGGGGACAGATACGCAGTATTTT. The encoded protein is CSVDSGTDTQYF.

The gene calls are TRBV5-1 and TRBJ2-7, with 8 bases that match TRBD1. After removal of 0 bases from V and 4 bases from J, the junction contained 3 bases not matched to a gene. The CDR3 is made up of 14 amino acids. Germline V gene sequence: CDR1 SGHRS, CDR2 YFSETQ. The CDR3 spells CASSLEQGAYEQYF. The CDR3 nucleotides read TGCGCCAGCAGCTTGGAGCAGGGGGCTTACGAGCAGTACTTC.

The V gene is TRBV5-6, the J gene TRBJ2-1; 9 bases match TRBD2. CDR3 size: 16 residues. V lost 2 bases to trimming and J lost 12 bases; unmatched junction nucleotides: 15. Per germline, CDR1 SGHDT and CDR2 YYEEEE. The CDR3 here is CASSFLGGGVVVLQFF. CDR3 nucleotide sequence: TGTGCCAGCAGCTTCCTCGGCGGGGGGGTTGTTGTTTTGCAGTTCTTC.

This clone appeared a single time. In DNA form, the CDR3 reads TGTGCCATCAGTGATCAACAGGGATCCGGGGAGCTGTTTTTT. Amino acids: CAISDQQGSGELFF. The rearrangement uses TRBV10-3 and TRBJ2-2; maybe TRBD1 (6 bases). The ends were cut back, 3 bases at V and 6 bases at J, with 11 bases in the middle. CDR1 and CDR2 from the germline V gene are ENHRY and SYGVKD. The CDR3 totals 14 residues.

V and J are TRBV7-2 and TRBJ2-7; TRBD1 matches at 7 bases. Germline-derived CDR1 and CDR2 are SGHTA and FQGNSA. This CDR3 region has 14 residues. With V trimmed by 2 bases and J by 3 bases, 4 bases remained unmatched. CDR3 residues: CASSLRQGDYEQYF. In DNA form, the CDR3 reads TGTGCCAGCAGCTTACGACAGGGAGACTACGAGCAGTACTTC.

V is TRBV11-2 and J is TRBJ2-6; TRBD1 might be the D (5 bases). V was trimmed by 1 base and J by 0 bases, leaving 10 bases between them. Germline lookup yields CDR1 SGHAT and CDR2 FQNNGV. This CDR3 has 17 residues. The CDR3: CASSLVPGISGANVLTF. CDR3 nucleotide sequence: TGTGCCAGCAGCTTAGTCCCAGGGATCTCTGGGGCCAACGTCCTGACTTTC.

The CDR3 is CASSPTDSSYNEQFF. CDR3 coding DNA: TGCGCCAGCAGCCCCACCGACAGCTCCTACAATGAGCAGTTCTTC. This chain links TRBV5-1 with TRBJ2-1, with a weak D call TRBD1 (5 bases). The germline V gene has CDR1 SGHRS and CDR2 YFSETQ. V was shortened by 4 bases and J by 0 bases, with 11 bases between the two germline ends. The CDR3 covers 15 residues.

The gene calls are TRBV9 and TRBJ2-3; 9 nucleotides align to TRBD2. Germline loops: CDR1 SGDLS, CDR2 YYNGEE. The CDR3 spans 16 residues. V was clipped by 0 bases and J by 2 bases; unmatched bases: 4. CDR3 loop: CASSVAAGGLTDTQYF. CDR3 DNA sequence: TGTGCCAGCAGCGTAGCAGCGGGGGGCCTCACAGATACGCAGTATTTT.

This clone was detected only a few times. The junction differs from germline at one of its ends, possibly a read error. The chain employs TRBV28 and TRBJ2-2; 7 positions agree with TRBD1. The germline gives CDR1 MDHEN, CDR2 SYDVKM. The CDR3 contains 16 residues. Here the CDR3 DNA reads TGTGCCAGCTGTTTACCGGGACAGAGCCTCACCGGGGAGCTGTTTTTT. It is translated as CASCLPGQSLTGELFF.

This clone was seen more than once but under ten times. The V call is TRBV7-9, the J call TRBJ2-7, with a possible D match to TRBD1 (6 bases). The V end lost 5 bases, the J end lost 2 bases, and 16 bases lay between the germline ends. Germline V lookup: CDR1 SEHNR, CDR2 FQNEAQ (reference sequence). There are 15 residues in the CDR3. CDR3 sequence (DNA): TGTGCCAGCAGCCAGCTGACAGGCGCCACCTACGAGCAGTACTTC. This translates into CASSQLTGATYEQYF.

The J gene is TRBJ2-2, the V gene TRBV15, with 14 nucleotides matching TRBD2. V shed 0 bases and J 5 bases; nucleotides not matched to a gene: 11. Germline CDR1 LNHNV, CDR2 YYDKDF (reference sequence). CDR3 length: 20 residues. DNA for the CDR3: TGTGCCACCAGCAGAGATTATCGACTAGCGGGGGGGAGCGTTACCGGGGAGCTGTTTTTT. Protein sequence: CATSRDYRLAGGSVTGELFF.

This chain connects TRBV27 to TRBJ2-3, with a tentative D call TRBD1 (6 bases). V dropped 5 bases and J dropped 2 bases, with 11 bases sitting between them. Germline lookup yields CDR1 MNHEY and CDR2 SMNVEV (reference sequence). CDR3 size: 14 residues. For the CDR3, the DNA is TGTGCCAGCAGTCCACAGGGCTTCACAGATACGCAGTATTTT. It is translated as CASSPQGFTDTQYF.

The rearrangement joins TRBV18 to TRBJ1-1; D is possibly TRBD1 (5 bases). The CDR3 length is 17 residues. Germline CDR1 reads KGHSH; CDR2 reads LQKENI. The ends were cut back, 2 bases at V and 1 base at J, with 17 bases in the middle. DNA for the CDR3: TGTGCCAGCTCACCAATGGGGGGAAGGATTGGGAACACTGAAGCTTTCTTT. The encoded protein is CASSPMGGRIGNTEAFF.

V usage is TRBV6-1 and J usage is TRBJ2-5; 7 bases map to TRBD1. The better agreement between TRBJ2-7 and the DNA end casts doubt on the J call. Germline lookup yields CDR1 MNHNS and CDR2 SASEGT. The CDR3 has 14 residues. The CDR3 DNA reads TGTGCCAGCAGTGAAGGGGACAGCTCCTACGAGCAGTACTTC. This codes for CASSEGDSSYEQYF.

This clone was seen only a few times. The rearrangement joins TRBV7-2 to TRBJ2-3, with 10 bases matching TRBD1. The CDR3 extends over 16 amino acids. Germline CDR1 and CDR2: SGHTA and FQGNSA. With 5 bases clipped from V and 3 bases from J, the junction kept 8 bases outside the gene matches. The CDR3 here is CASSLEWDRGTDTQYF. The CDR3 DNA reads TGTGCCAGCAGCCTCGAGTGGGACAGGGGTACAGATACGCAGTATTTT.

The rearrangement links TRBV15 to TRBJ2-6; D not certain. The germline CDR1 and CDR2 sequences are LNHNV and YYDKDF (reference sequence). Trimming removed 1 base at V and 0 bases at J, with 4 bases between. The length of the CDR3 is 15 residues. The CDR3 DNA sequence: TGTGCCACCAGCAGAGCAGGCTCTGGGGCCAACGTCCTGACTTTC. The encoded protein is CATSRAGSGANVLTF.